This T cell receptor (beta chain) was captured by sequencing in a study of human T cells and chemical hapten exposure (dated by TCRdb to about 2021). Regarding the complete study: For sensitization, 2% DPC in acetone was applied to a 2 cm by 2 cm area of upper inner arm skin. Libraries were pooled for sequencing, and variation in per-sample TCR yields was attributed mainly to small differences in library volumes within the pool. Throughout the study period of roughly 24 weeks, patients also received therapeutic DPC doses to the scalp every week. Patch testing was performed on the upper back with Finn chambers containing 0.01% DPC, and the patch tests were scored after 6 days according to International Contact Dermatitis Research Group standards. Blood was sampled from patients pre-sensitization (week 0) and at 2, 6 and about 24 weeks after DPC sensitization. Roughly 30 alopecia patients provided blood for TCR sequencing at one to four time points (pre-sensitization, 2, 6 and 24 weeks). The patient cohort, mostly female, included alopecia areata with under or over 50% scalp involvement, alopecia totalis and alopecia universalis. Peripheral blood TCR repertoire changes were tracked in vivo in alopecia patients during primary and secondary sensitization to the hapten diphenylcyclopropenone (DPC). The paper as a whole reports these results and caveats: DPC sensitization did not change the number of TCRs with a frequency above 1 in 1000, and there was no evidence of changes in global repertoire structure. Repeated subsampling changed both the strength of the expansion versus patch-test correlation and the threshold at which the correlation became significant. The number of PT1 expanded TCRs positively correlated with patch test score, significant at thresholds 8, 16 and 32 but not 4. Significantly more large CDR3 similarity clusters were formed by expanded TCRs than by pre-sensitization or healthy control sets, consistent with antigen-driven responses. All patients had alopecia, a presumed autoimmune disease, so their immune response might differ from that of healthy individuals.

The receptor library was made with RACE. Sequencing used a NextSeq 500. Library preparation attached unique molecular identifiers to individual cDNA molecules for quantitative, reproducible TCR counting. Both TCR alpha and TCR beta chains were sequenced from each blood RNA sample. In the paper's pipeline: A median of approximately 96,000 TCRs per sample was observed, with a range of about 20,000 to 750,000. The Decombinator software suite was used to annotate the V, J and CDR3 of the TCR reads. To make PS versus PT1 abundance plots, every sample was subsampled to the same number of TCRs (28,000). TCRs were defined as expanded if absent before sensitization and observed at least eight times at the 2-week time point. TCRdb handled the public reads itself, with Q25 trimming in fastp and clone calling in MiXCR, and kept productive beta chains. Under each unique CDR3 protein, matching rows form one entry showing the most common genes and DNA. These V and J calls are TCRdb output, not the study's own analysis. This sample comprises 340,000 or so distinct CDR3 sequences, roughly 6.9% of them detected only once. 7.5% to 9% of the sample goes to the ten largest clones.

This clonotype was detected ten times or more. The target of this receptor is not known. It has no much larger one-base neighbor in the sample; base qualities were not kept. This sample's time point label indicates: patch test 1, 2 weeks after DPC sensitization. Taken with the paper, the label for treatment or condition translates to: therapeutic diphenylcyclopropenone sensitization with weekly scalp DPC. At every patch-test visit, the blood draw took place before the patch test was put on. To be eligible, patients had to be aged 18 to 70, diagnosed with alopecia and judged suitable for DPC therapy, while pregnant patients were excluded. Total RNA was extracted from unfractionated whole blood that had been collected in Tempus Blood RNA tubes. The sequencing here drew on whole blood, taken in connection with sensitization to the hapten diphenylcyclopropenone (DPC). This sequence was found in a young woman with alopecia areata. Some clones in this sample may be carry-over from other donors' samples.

In nucleotide form, the sequence is TGTGCCAGCAGCGTAGATTGGGGTCCGGAGACCCAGTACTTC. Translated, this is CASSVDWGPETQYF. The rearranged segments are TRBV9 and TRBJ2-5, with no confidently assigned D gene. CDR1 is given as SGDLS and CDR2 as YYNGEE, both from the germline V gene. V is cut by 0 bases and J by 5 bases, and the space between the germline ends is 11 bases. From the cysteine through the phenylalanine, the CDR3 covers 14 amino acids. The read is trimmed to its CDR3 DNA, 42 bases read in frame from base 1.